This TCR beta chain was sequenced in a study of blood T cell repertoires in COVID-19. Background on the study: Sites across the United States, Italy and Spain contributed samples from acute and convalescent COVID-19. The cDNA or gDNA used as material had been derived from T cells, B-cell-depleted T cells, or PBMCs.

V lost 3 bases, J lost 3 bases, and 7 bases stayed unmatched. Germline V gene data show CDR1 as SGDLS and CDR2 as YYNGEE. The CDR3 has 15 amino acids. Assay: immunoSEQ multiplex PCR; the TCRdb copy retains only in-frame clones and omits some. The sample records about 200,000 clones, around 90% being singletons. The sequence was collected from a young man with active or convalescent COVID-19. The rearrangement joins TRBV9 to TRBJ2-7, with TRBD2 identical over 9 bases. Sequencing was done on a sample of peripheral blood. CDR3 DNA: TGTGCCAGCAGCGGAGTTAGCGGGAGAGACTACGAGCAGTACTTC. Amino acids: CASSGVSGRDYEQYF.